Listed here is a single T cell receptor beta chain. Its specificity is not known. The Oncomine TCR Beta short-read assay was applied to DNA of cultured CD4+ T cells. From cultured CD4+ T cells, genomic DNA was extracted. TCRdb reprocessed the PCR reads with MiXCR, giving one entry per CDR3 protein. Of around 13,000 distinct CDR3 sequences listed, around 55% are singletons. Treatment here: approximately nine-day PBMC culture with coronavirus spike peptide pools or control peptides (ViraFEST assay). Wells contained around 2 million PBMCs each, and these were cultured with 8 to 10 IU/ml IL-2 and around 10 ug/ml peptide pools. The data stem from a study of vaccination and CD4 T cells after COVID-19. Study as a whole: The authors used overlapping spike peptides from SARS-CoV-2, HCoV-NL63, HCoV-OC43 and HCoV-229E to stimulate cells. Study conclusions and caveats: Median SARS-CoV-2-reactive clonotypes rose from about 22 to 38, not significantly.

This sequence was found in a human donor who had recovered from COVID-19. Here the sequenced sample was CD4+ T cells from blood, cultured in vitro, taken before SARS-CoV-2 vaccination.

The CDR3 sequence: CASSGAQKAFF. In nucleotides, the CDR3 is TGTGCCAGCAGCGGGGCTCAAAAGGCTTTCTTT. The chain links TRBV5-5 to TRBJ1-1; D might be TRBD1 (5 bases). Between the trimmed V and J ends, which lost 4 bases and 11 bases, there was a span of 12 bases. Germline loops: CDR1 SGHKS, CDR2 YYEKEE (reference sequence). This CDR3 spans 11 amino acids.